This paragraph covers one T cell receptor (beta chain) sequence. This specimen comes from a study of blood T cell repertoires in COVID-19. About the research overall: The United States, Italy and Spain were the sources of the acute and convalescent COVID-19 samples. T cells, B-cell-depleted T cells, or PBMCs provided the cDNA or gDNA that served as material.

Generated by immunoSEQ multiplex PCR, the TCRdb table keeps only in-frame clones and is missing some. The sample lists 150,000 or so clones; roughly 89% were seen once. Germline V gene sequence: CDR1 SGHNT, CDR2 YYREEE (reference sequence). Trimming stripped 0 bases from V and 1 base from J, with 13 bases between. The CDR3 runs 16 residues. The clonotype was recovered from a man aged 45-65 years with acute or convalescent COVID-19. The V and J genes are TRBV5-4 and TRBJ2-5; D may be TRBD2 (7 bases). Sequenced input: peripheral blood. The CDR3 sequence: CASSLGGGAVQETQYF. As DNA, the CDR3 is TGTGCCAGCAGCTTGGGTGGGGGGGCCGTCCAAGAGACCCAGTACTTC.